This is a list of T cell receptor beta chains from one sample in a study of response to subunit inactivated influenza vaccine. TCRdb itself ran the RT-PCR reads through MiXCR, one entry per CDR3 protein. The table has under 550,000 distinct CDR3 sequences, roughly 7.9% seen once. The sequenced sample was PBMCs from blood, obtained around 25 months after vaccination. These receptors all stem from a man aged 50 to 75 who received an inactivated influenza vaccine. Each CDR3 is given with its conserved first and last residue. A D gene is named only where the DNA matches it firmly. Size is omitted from some rows. Given values are once, few, many or a class for expanded clones.

d_gene: .
len: 18
j_gene: TRBJ2-2
v_gene: TRBV24-1
abundance: .
CDR3nt: TGTGCCACCAGTGATGCGGGCCAGGGACGGGGAAACACCGGGGAGCTGTTTTTT
CDR3aa: CATSDAGQGRGNTGELFF

d_gene: TRBD1
len: 15
j_gene: TRBJ2-7
v_gene: TRBV4-1
abundance: .
CDR3nt: TGCGCCAGCAGCCACCCCTGGACAGGGGTTGACGAGCAGTACTTC
CDR3aa: CASSHPWTGVDEQYF

d_gene: TRBD2
len: 15
j_gene: TRBJ2-7
v_gene: TRBV28
abundance: few
CDR3nt: TGTGCCAGCAGTTTATTGGGGGGGGTCAGCTACGAGCAGTACTTC
CDR3aa: CASSLLGGVSYEQYF

d_gene: .
len: 15
j_gene: TRBJ2-6
v_gene: TRBV19
abundance: .
CDR3nt: TGTGCCAGTAGTGCGCTGGGGTCTGGGGCCAACGTCCTGACTTTC
CDR3aa: CASSALGSGANVLTF

d_gene: .
len: 15
j_gene: TRBJ1-5
v_gene: TRBV20-1
abundance: few
CDR3nt: TGCAGTGCTAGAGATGTACAGGGTAGCAATCAGCCCCAGCATTTT
CDR3aa: CSARDVQGSNQPQHF

d_gene: TRBD2
len: 15
j_gene: TRBJ2-1
v_gene: TRBV29-1
abundance: .
CDR3nt: TGCAGCGGAAAACTAGCGGGAGGTGGCTACAATGAGCAGTTCTTC
CDR3aa: CSGKLAGGGYNEQFF

d_gene: .
len: 14
j_gene: TRBJ2-7
v_gene: TRBV3-1
abundance: few
CDR3nt: TGTGCCAGCAGCCAAAGGCGCTCTTCCCACGAGCAGTACTTC
CDR3aa: CASSQRRSSHEQYF

d_gene: TRBD2
len: 12
j_gene: TRBJ2-1
v_gene: TRBV3-1
abundance: few
CDR3nt: TGTGCCAGCAGCCACAGGGAGGGTGAGCAGTTCTTC
CDR3aa: CASSHREGEQFF

d_gene: TRBD2
len: 18
j_gene: TRBJ2-1
v_gene: TRBV4-3
abundance: few
CDR3nt: TGCGCCAGCAGCCAGATAAGGGTCTGGACTAGCGGGGCTAATGAGCAGTTCTTC
CDR3aa: CASSQIRVWTSGANEQFF

d_gene: .
len: 16
j_gene: TRBJ2-7
v_gene: TRBV6-5
abundance: few
CDR3nt: TGTGCCAGCAGTTACGGAACAGGGGGGGTTCCCAACGAGCAGTACTTC
CDR3aa: CASSYGTGGVPNEQYF

d_gene: .
len: 14
j_gene: TRBJ1-1
v_gene: TRBV28
abundance: .
CDR3nt: TGTGCCAGCAGATTGGGGGTGGTGAACACTGAAGCTTTCTTT
CDR3aa: CASRLGVVNTEAFF

d_gene: .
len: 14
j_gene: TRBJ2-7
v_gene: TRBV3-1
abundance: .
CDR3nt: TGTGCCAGCAGCCAGCGCGACCTCGGTTACGAGCAGTACTTC
CDR3aa: CASSQRDLGYEQYF

d_gene: .
len: 15
j_gene: TRBJ2-7
v_gene: TRBV9
abundance: few
CDR3nt: TGTGCCAGCAGCGCGGACTCAGGGTTCTTCGACGAGCAGTACTTC
CDR3aa: CASSADSGFFDEQYF

d_gene: .
len: 16
j_gene: TRBJ2-5
v_gene: TRBV18
abundance: .
CDR3nt: TGTGCCAGCTCACCACCCCAGTCTGGGCACCAAGAGACCCAGTACTTC
CDR3aa: CASSPPQSGHQETQYF

d_gene: .
len: 13
j_gene: TRBJ1-6
v_gene: TRBV5-1
abundance: many
CDR3nt: TGCGCCAGCAGCTTGGCCGGTCGATCACCCCTCCACTTT
CDR3aa: CASSLAGRSPLHF

d_gene: TRBD1
len: 17
j_gene: TRBJ2-3
v_gene: TRBV10-3
abundance: many
CDR3nt: TGTGCCATCAGTGGGTTTCCGGGACAGGGAAGTGCAGATACGCAGTATTTT
CDR3aa: CAISGFPGQGSADTQYF

d_gene: TRBD1
len: 15
j_gene: TRBJ1-1
v_gene: TRBV5-4
abundance: many
CDR3nt: TGTGCCAGCAGCCCCGGACAGGCGACGTACACTGAAGCTTTCTTT
CDR3aa: CASSPGQATYTEAFF

d_gene: .
len: 14
j_gene: TRBJ2-2
v_gene: TRBV5-6
abundance: few
CDR3nt: TGTGCCAGCAGCCCCATCACTAGGGTTGGGGAGCTGTTTTTT
CDR3aa: CASSPITRVGELFF

d_gene: TRBD1
len: 14
j_gene: TRBJ1-5
v_gene: TRBV5-1
abundance: .
CDR3nt: TGCGCCAGCAGCACAACAGGGGGAGTTCAGCCCCAGCATTTT
CDR3aa: CASSTTGGVQPQHF

d_gene: TRBD2
len: 15
j_gene: TRBJ2-1
v_gene: TRBV7-2
abundance: many
CDR3nt: TGTGCCAGCAGCTCTGGGAGGGGCGGCTACAATGAGCAGTTCTTC
CDR3aa: CASSSGRGGYNEQFF

d_gene: .
len: 14
j_gene: TRBJ2-7
v_gene: TRBV7-9
abundance: .
CDR3nt: TGTGCCAGCAGCTTAGATGGGATGTCCTACGAGCAGTACTTC
CDR3aa: CASSLDGMSYEQYF

d_gene: TRBD2
len: 16
j_gene: TRBJ2-5
v_gene: TRBV7-3
abundance: many
CDR3nt: TGTGCCAGCAGCTCGACTAGCGGGAGAGGAGGAGAGACCCAGTACTTC
CDR3aa: CASSSTSGRGGETQYF